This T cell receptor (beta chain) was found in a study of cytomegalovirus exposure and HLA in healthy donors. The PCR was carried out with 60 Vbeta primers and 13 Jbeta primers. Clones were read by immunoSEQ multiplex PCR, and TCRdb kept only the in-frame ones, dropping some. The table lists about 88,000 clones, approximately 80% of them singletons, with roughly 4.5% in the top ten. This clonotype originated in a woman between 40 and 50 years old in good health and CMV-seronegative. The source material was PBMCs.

DNA of the CDR3: TGCGCCAGCAGCCAAGAGGGGGGGTTAAACATTCAGTACTTC. It codes for CASSQEGGLNIQYF. The gene calls are TRBV4-3 and TRBJ2-4, with 7 bases fitting TRBD2. With 0 bases clipped from V and 6 bases from J, the junction kept 2 bases outside the gene matches. The CDR3 totals 14 residues. Germline V gives CDR1 LGHNA, CDR2 YSLEER.